Following are 27 T cell receptor beta chains from one sample sequenced in a study of T cell responses to AZD1222 COVID-19 vaccine. Some clones are missing from TCRdb's copy, which holds only in-frame ones; the method was immunoSEQ multiplex PCR. The table lists fewer than 200,000 clones, just under 90% of them singletons. The sample here was peripheral blood, taken 28 days after the second dose of the MenACWY control vaccine. These TCRs come from an adult who received the MenACWY meningococcal vaccine as a control.

The genes are TRBV9 and TRBJ2-7; no definite D call. The CDR3 is made up of 14 amino acids. Germline CDR1 SGDLS, CDR2 YYNGEE. The V end was cut by 0 bases, the J end by 3 bases, with 10 bases between. CDR3 loop: CASSVATENYEQYF. The CDR3 DNA reads TGTGCCAGCAGCGTAGCGACGGAAAACTACGAGCAGTACTTC.

The chain joins TRBV25-1 to TRBJ1-2; D is perhaps TRBD1 (6 bases). V gave up 2 bases and J gave up 4 bases, with 17 bases separating them. The CDR3 spans 16 residues. In germline, CDR1 is MGHDK, CDR2 SYGVNS. CDR3 residues: CASSEPGDRGGYGYTF. CDR3 nucleotide sequence: TGTGCCAGCAGTGAACCAGGGGACCGGGGTGGCTATGGCTACACCTTC.

V usage is TRBV7-2 and J usage is TRBJ2-1; 9 bases match TRBD2. V gave up 5 bases and J gave up 8 bases; unmatched junction bases: 4. Germline V gives CDR1 SGHTA, CDR2 FQGNSA. This CDR3 is 13 amino acids long. The CDR3 DNA reads as TGTGCCAGCAGCGCGGGACTAGCCCATGAGCAGTTCTTC. This codes for CASSAGLAHEQFF.

This chain joins TRBV19 and TRBJ2-3; possibly TRBD2 for D (5 bases). The germline V gene encodes CDR1 LNHDA and CDR2 SQIVND (reference sequence). The CDR3 sequence is 13 residues long. Trimming removed 9 bases from V and 3 bases from J, with 13 bases in between. The CDR3 nucleotides read TGTGCCAGCTTAGTATCGGGGACAGATACGCAGTATTTT. This gives the protein CASLVSGTDTQYF.

V usage is TRBV10-1 and J usage is TRBJ2-5; D may be TRBD2 (5 bases). Trimming left V 6 bases short and J 3 bases short, with 11 bases between. The germline gives CDR1 WNHNN, CDR2 SYGVQD (reference sequence). The CDR3 extends over 13 amino acids. CDR3 residues: CASSRGTKETQYF. The CDR3 DNA follows: TGCGCCAGCAGCCGGGGTACGAAAGAGACCCAGTACTTC.

The J gene is TRBJ2-3, the V gene TRBV18; 7 nucleotides agree with TRBD2. The CDR3 totals 15 residues. Germline V gene data show CDR1 as KGHSH and CDR2 as LQKENI. Unmatched junction bases numbered 5, after V lost 4 bases and J lost 1 base. The DNA for the CDR3 is TGTGCCAGCTCACGGGGAGGGAGCGGCACAGATACGCAGTATTTT. As protein: CASSRGGSGTDTQYF.

The rearrangement joins TRBV6-5 to TRBJ2-7, with a tentative D call TRBD2 (6 bases). V lost 5 bases, J lost 4 bases, and 15 bases lay in between. Germline V gene lookup returns CDR1 MNHEY and CDR2 SVGAGI. The CDR3 spans 14 residues. The DNA for the CDR3 is TGTGCCAGCAGTCTGGACTACATGCAATACGAGCAGTACTTC. It codes for CASSLDYMQYEQYF.

This clone has only one observation. The chain combines TRBV5-1 with TRBJ2-3; no clear D gene. With 4 bases removed from V and 0 bases from J, the gap between germline ends came to 6 bases. The CDR3 has 13 amino acids. Germline V gene lookup returns CDR1 SGHRS and CDR2 YFSETQ. The CDR3 bases are TGCGCCAGCAGCGACGGGAGCACAGATACGCAGTATTTT. Protein product: CASSDGSTDTQYF. Full variable domain (remainder filled in from reference TRBV5-1 and TRBJ2-3): KAGVTQTPRYLIKTRGQQVTLSCSPISGHRSVSWYQQTPGQGLQFLFEYFSETQRNKGNFPGRFSGRQFSNSRSEMNVSTLELGDSALYLCASSDGSTDTQYFGPGTRLTVL.

The chain links TRBV24-1 to TRBJ2-7; a possible D gene is TRBD2 (6 bases). Germline V gene lookup returns CDR1 KGHDR and CDR2 SFDVKD. V lost 4 bases and J lost 2, with 14 bases in between. The CDR3 covers 15 residues. The CDR3 is CATSDPGTEPYEQYF. The CDR3 DNA reads as TGTGCCACCAGTGACCCCGGGACTGAACCCTACGAGCAGTACTTC.

This rearrangement joins TRBV28 to TRBJ1-2, with 9 bases identical to TRBD1. The CDR3 extends over 14 amino acids. The V segment lost 5 bases and the J segment 4 bases; nucleotides outside the gene matches: 5. Germline-derived CDR1 and CDR2 are MDHEN and SYDVKM. Here the CDR3 reads CASSAGTGLYGYTF. CDR3 sequence (DNA): TGTGCCAGCAGTGCCGGGACAGGGCTCTATGGCTACACCTTC.

This CDR3 reads CASTGWGSSYNEQFF. The CDR3 coding sequence is TGTGCCAGCACGGGGTGGGGAAGCTCCTACAATGAGCAGTTCTTC. The chain uses TRBV7-8 and TRBJ2-1; the D gene is possibly TRBD2 (5 bases). Germline loops: CDR1 SGHVS, CDR2 FQNEAQ. The ends were cut back, 7 bases at V and 0 bases at J, with 13 bases in the middle. The length of the CDR3 is 15 residues.

The chain recombines TRBV25-1 with TRBJ1-2; 7 bases are shared with TRBD1. Germline CDR1 reads MGHDK; CDR2 reads SYGVNS. This CDR3 is 15 amino acids long. V lost 1 base, J lost 2 bases, and 4 bases stayed unmatched. CDR3 DNA sequence: TGTGCCAGCAGTGAATCGTGGGACAGCAACTATGGCTACACCTTC. It encodes CASSESWDSNYGYTF.

This chain uses TRBV4-2 with TRBJ1-2; D is uncertain. V lost 0 bases, J lost 0 bases, and 11 bases lay in between. CDR3 length: 16 amino acids. Germline assignment: CDR1 LGHNA and CDR2 YNFKEQ. The CDR3 region has the DNA TGTGCCAGCAGCCAAGATATTGGGAGGGCTAACTATGGCTACACCTTC. Protein: CASSQDIGRANYGYTF.

The rearrangement joins TRBV5-1 to TRBJ1-5, with D possibly being TRBD1 (5 bases). Trimming took off 4 bases at V and 4 bases at J, with 12 bases between the two ends. The germline gives CDR1 SGHRS, CDR2 YFSETQ. This CDR3 contains 14 residues. CDR3 loop: CASSVGVGNQPQHF. DNA of the CDR3: TGCGCCAGCAGCGTGGGGGTTGGTAATCAGCCCCAGCATTTT.

This chain connects TRBV30 to TRBJ1-5; D may be TRBD1 (6 bases). Deletions cut 0 bases from V and 6 bases from J, with 18 bases between. Germline lookup yields CDR1 GTSNPN and CDR2 SVGIG (reference sequence). The CDR3 runs to 16 residues. CDR3 residues: CAWSVEWQGLPQPQHF. In DNA, the CDR3 is TGTGCCTGGAGTGTAGAGTGGCAGGGGCTCCCTCAGCCCCAGCATTTT.

The V and J genes are TRBV27 and TRBJ2-2; possibly TRBD2 for D (7 bases). This CDR3 is built from 15 residues. Trimming left V 5 bases short and J 6 bases short, with 16 bases between. Germline V lookup: CDR1 MNHEY, CDR2 SMNVEV (reference sequence). The CDR3 region has the DNA TGTGCCAGCAGTCCGGGACACGGGAGGTCCGGGGAGCTGTTTTTT. As protein: CASSPGHGRSGELFF.

V and J are TRBV7-9 and TRBJ1-2; no firm D call. This CDR3 contains 13 residues. Trimming took off 5 bases at V and 6 bases at J, with 13 bases between the two ends. Germline V CDR1 and CDR2: SEHNR, FQNEAQ (reference sequence). The CDR3 spells CASSLNGDNGYTF. CDR3 coding DNA: TGTGCCAGCAGCCTTAACGGGGATAATGGCTACACCTTC.

The chain couples TRBV27 to TRBJ2-3; D is unclear. The V gene's germline CDR1 is MNHEY and CDR2 SMNVEV (reference sequence). Trimming took 2 bases from V and 4 from J, leaving 7 bases between them. The length of the CDR3 is 13 residues. CDR3 in amino acids: CASSLTGPDTQYF. The CDR3 DNA is TGTGCCAGCAGTTTAACGGGCCCAGATACGCAGTATTTT.

The J gene is TRBJ2-5, the V gene TRBV29-1; unclear D gene. Trimming took off 4 bases at V and 1 base at J, with 7 bases between the two ends. CDR3 size: 12 residues. Germline V gene lookup returns CDR1 SQVTM and CDR2 ANQGSEA. The CDR3 nucleotides read TGCAGCGTTGGAAAGTCCCAAGAGACCCAGTACTTC. Protein: CSVGKSQETQYF.

The chain carries TRBV4-3 and TRBJ1-1; D not certain. The CDR3 is made up of 14 amino acids. CDR1 is LGHNA and CDR2 is YSLEER in the germline V gene. V shed 0 bases and J shed 5 bases, with 10 bases lying between them. The CDR3 loop reads CASSQDSWGTEAFF. As DNA, the CDR3 is TGCGCCAGCAGCCAAGATAGTTGGGGTACTGAAGCTTTCTTT.

This clone was seen just once. The chain carries TRBV30 and TRBJ1-4; possible D gene TRBD1, 5 bases. Germline CDR1 is GTSNPN and CDR2 is SVGIG (reference sequence). V was clipped by 2 bases and J by 6 bases, with 10 bases between them. The CDR3 covers 13 residues. The CDR3 nucleotides read TGTGCCTGGAGTATAGGGACGGATGAAAAACTGTTTTTT. Protein sequence: CAWSIGTDEKLFF.

This clone was picked up a small number of times. The chain is built from TRBV19 and TRBJ1-5; the D is unclear. Germline V CDR1 and CDR2: LNHDA, SQIVND (reference sequence). This CDR3 contains 17 residues. V was shortened by 0 bases and J by 2 bases, with 14 bases between the two germline ends. In DNA form, the CDR3 reads TGTGCCAGTAGTATAGATCTTAATGGGGTTGGCAATCAGCCCCAGCATTTT. It translates to CASSIDLNGVGNQPQHF. Full variable domain (missing parts from reference TRBV19 and TRBJ1-5): DGGITQSPKYLFRKEGQNVTLSCEQNLNHDAMYWYRQDPGQGLRLIYYSQIVNDFQKGDIAEGYSVSREKKESFPLTVTSAQKNPTAFYLCASSIDLNGVGNQPQHFGDGTRLSIL.

This clone was observed once. This rearrangement joins TRBV18 to TRBJ2-6, with D perhaps given as TRBD1 or TRBD2 (6 bases each). Germline V lookup: CDR1 KGHSH, CDR2 LQKENI. This CDR3 is 19 amino acids long. The V end lost 3 bases, the J end lost 0 bases, and 18 bases lay between the germline ends. This CDR3 reads CASSPPTGGGFSGANVLTF. The CDR3 nucleotides are TGTGCCAGCTCACCCCCCACTGGAGGGGGTTTCTCTGGGGCCAACGTCCTGACTTTC.

The chain recombines TRBV10-3 with TRBJ1-5, with D perhaps TRBD1 (5 bases). Per the germline V gene, CDR1 is ENHRY and CDR2 is SYGVKD. V lost 3 bases, J lost 4 bases, and 13 bases lay in between. The CDR3 has 15 amino acids. In DNA, the CDR3 is TGTGCCATCAGTGAAACAGACAGACCTAATCAGCCCCAGCATTTT. Residues: CAISETDRPNQPQHF.

CDR3 sequence reads: CATLYRDRWAFF. CDR3 DNA sequence: TGTGCCACCCTGTACAGGGATCGATGGGCTTTCTTT. The chain is built from TRBV28 and TRBJ1-1; maybe TRBD1 (6 bases). This CDR3 has 12 residues. Germline values: CDR1 MDHEN, CDR2 SYDVKM. With 10 bases removed from V and 11 bases from J, the gap between germline ends came to 20 bases.

This chain links TRBV6-5 with TRBJ2-1, with TRBD2 identical over 9 bases. The CDR3 consists of 15 residues. V lost 7 bases and J lost 7; bases outside the gene matches: 11. Germline V gene sequence: CDR1 MNHEY, CDR2 SVGAGI. The CDR3 DNA follows: TGTGCCAGCACCCCGGCGGGAGGGCCAAAGAATGAGCAGTTCTTC. Its protein is CASTPAGGPKNEQFF.

This chain joins TRBV27 and TRBJ2-7; no firm D call. The germline V gene has CDR1 MNHEY and CDR2 SMNVEV (reference sequence). The V and J ends lost 5 bases and 2 bases respectively, with 10 bases between them. The CDR3 consists of 13 residues. CDR3: CASSDGNPYEQYF. DNA of the CDR3: TGTGCCAGCAGTGATGGGAATCCCTACGAGCAGTACTTC.